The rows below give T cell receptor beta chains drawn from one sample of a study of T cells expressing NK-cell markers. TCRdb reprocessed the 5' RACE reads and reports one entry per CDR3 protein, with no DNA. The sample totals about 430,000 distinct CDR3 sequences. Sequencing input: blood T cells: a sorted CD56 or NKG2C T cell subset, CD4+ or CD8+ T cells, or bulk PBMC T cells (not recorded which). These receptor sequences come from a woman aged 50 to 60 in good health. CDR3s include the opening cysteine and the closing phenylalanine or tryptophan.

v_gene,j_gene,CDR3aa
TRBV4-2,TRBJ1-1,CASRMGPEAFF
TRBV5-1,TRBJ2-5,CASGLAGDGTQYF
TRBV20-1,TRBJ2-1,CSAGRRRVPYNEQFF
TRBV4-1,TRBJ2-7,CASSQEKLGQGCYEQYF
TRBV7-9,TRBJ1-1,CASSLSGTGGEAFF
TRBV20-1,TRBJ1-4,CSGDRGNEKLFF
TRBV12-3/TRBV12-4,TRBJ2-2,CASGKGITGELFF
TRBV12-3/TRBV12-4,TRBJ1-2,CATFRKPYGYTF
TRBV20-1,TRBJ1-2,CSAQPGQLAAGYTF
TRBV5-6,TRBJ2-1,CASSLRTSAYNEQFF
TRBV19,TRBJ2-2,CASSPRTGEVGELFF
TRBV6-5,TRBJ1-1,CASSPLTRTGVNTEAFF
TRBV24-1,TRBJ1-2,CATSQTGVGGYTF
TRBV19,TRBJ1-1,CASISGLSTEAFF
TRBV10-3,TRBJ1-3,CAISSGTNSGNTIYF
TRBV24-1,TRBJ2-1,CATSDSFTTSYNEQFF
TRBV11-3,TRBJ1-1,CASSLDISAEAFF
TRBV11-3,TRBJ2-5,CASSFPLAGAGETQYF
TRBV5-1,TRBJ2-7,CASSLEGTLSYEQYF
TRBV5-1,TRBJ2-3,CASSLAAPRDTQYF
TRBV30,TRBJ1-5,CAWSARVDQPQHF
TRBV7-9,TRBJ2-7,CASSLVEGRDEQYF
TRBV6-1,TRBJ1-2,CASSDSPGPLGGYTF
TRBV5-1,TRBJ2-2,CASSKEGQGLAGTGELFF
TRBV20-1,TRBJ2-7,CSARDGGQVSYEQYF
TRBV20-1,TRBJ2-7,CSAEPGQGLSEQYF
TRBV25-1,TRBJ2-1,CASSDPRPSSYNEQFF
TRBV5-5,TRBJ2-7,CASSRRLALSYEQYF
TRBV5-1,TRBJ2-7,CASSPSAGPHEQYF
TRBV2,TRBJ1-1,CASKQGMNTEAFF
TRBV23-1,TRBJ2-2,CANRQGRGTGELFF
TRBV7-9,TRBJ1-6,CASSLGTGLRNSPLHF
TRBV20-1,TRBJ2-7,CSAVSGRADEQYF
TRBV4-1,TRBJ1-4,CASSQEGWSGKLFF
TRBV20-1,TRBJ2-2,CSATIPSRPNTGELFF